These T cell receptor beta chains were read from a single sample in a study of shared clonotypes between healthy human individuals. Here immunoSEQ multiplex PCR was the method, and the copy in TCRdb shows in-frame clones only, minus some. The data show over 2,000,000 clones, about 94% seen once. Sequenced input: naive CD8+ T cells from PBMCs. Receptors were obtained from a man younger than 35 in good health. Some clones in this sample may be carry-over from other donors' samples. Both conserved end residues are trimmed from each CDR3. D genes are given only for firm matches.

v_call,j_call,d_call,cdr3_aa
TRBV7-9,TRBJ1-1,.,ASSSRDGSMNTEAF
TRBV27,TRBJ1-1,TRBD1,ASSSMGQGDTEAF
TRBV2,TRBJ2-1,.,ASTLAGTQIIVEF
TRBV28,TRBJ2-3,TRBD2,ASSLGSGTTGGFFSTDTQY
TRBV27,TRBJ2-1,.,ASSLYGGHEQF
TRBV7-9,TRBJ1-1,.,ASSLGAPMNTEAF
TRBV2,TRBJ2-7,TRBD1,ASSWTLTGTGEGRSGGPYEQY
TRBV27,TRBJ2-7,.,ASSLTETGSYEQY
TRBV9,TRBJ1-2,.,ASSRRGAYYGYT
TRBV5-1,TRBJ2-3,TRBD2,ASSGGLAEPPDTQY
TRBV7-9,TRBJ1-6,.,ASSSGVLPLH
TRBV27,TRBJ2-2,TRBD1,ASSSRTGTDHRTNTGELF
TRBV28,TRBJ2-2,TRBD1,ASSRGQGAGELF
TRBV6-4,TRBJ2-1,.,ASSPAPYNEQF
TRBV2,TRBJ1-4,.,ASRRGLPNEKLF
TRBV13,TRBJ2-1,.,ASSHSSGEYNEQF
TRBV7-6,TRBJ2-3,TRBD2,ASSLVTASGRDTQY
TRBV19,TRBJ1-5,TRBD1,ASSMDREGNQPQH
TRBV7-9,TRBJ2-1,.,ASRDHNNEQF
TRBV27,TRBJ2-1,.,ASSFGGSYNEQF
TRBV11-2,TRBJ2-2,.,ASSIRPETGELF
TRBV2,TRBJ1-3,TRBD1,ASSGDRVSSGNTIY
TRBV28,TRBJ1-1,TRBD1,ASSSRQGARGSTEAF
TRBV7-9,TRBJ2-1,.,ASSPGLNSYNEQF
TRBV27,TRBJ1-2,.,ASSLFSGPYGYT
TRBV27,TRBJ1-5,TRBD1,ASSRDREGGNQPQH
TRBV28,TRBJ2-1,TRBD1,ASSLGQGTKSYNEQF